A selection of T cell receptor beta chains follows, all from one sample in a study of T cells after posttransplantation cyclophosphamide. Sequenced by immunoSEQ multiplex PCR; TCRdb stores in-frame clones only, minus some. There are tens of thousands of clones in the sample, none observed a single time. The sequenced material came from PBMCs. The receptors derive from a woman aged 55-70 years in good health, CMV-negative, and a related stem cell transplant donor. Each CDR3 is given with its conserved first and last residue. Fields, in order: CDR3 protein, CDR3 DNA, D gene, V gene, J gene, clone size. A D gene is named only where the DNA matches it firmly. Only some rows state a clone size, as once, few, many or a class for expanded clones.

CDR3aa: CASDGTTNTEAFF; CDR3nt: TGTGCCTCGGACGGGACAACGAACACTGAAGCTTTCTTT; d_gene: -; v_gene: TRBV6-6; j_gene: TRBJ1-1; abundance: many
CDR3aa: CASSIDSSTNEKLFF; CDR3nt: TGTGCCAGCAGCATTGACAGTTCAACTAATGAAAAACTGTTTTTT; d_gene: -; v_gene: TRBV28; j_gene: TRBJ1-4; abundance: -
CDR3aa: CASSPQGARETQYF; CDR3nt: TGTGCCAGCAGTCCCCAGGGGGCGCGGGAGACCCAGTACTTC; d_gene: TRBD1; v_gene: TRBV27; j_gene: TRBJ2-5; abundance: many
CDR3aa: CAWSQREGSTDTQYF; CDR3nt: TGTGCCTGGAGTCAGCGGGAGGGTAGCACAGATACGCAGTATTTT; d_gene: TRBD2; v_gene: TRBV30; j_gene: TRBJ2-3; abundance: many
CDR3aa: CASSLAAAGGVGNTIYF; CDR3nt: TGTGCCAGCAGCTTAGCAGCGGCAGGGGGCGTTGGAAACACCATATATTTT; d_gene: TRBD1; v_gene: TRBV7-8; j_gene: TRBJ1-3; abundance: many
CDR3aa: CASSSWDRPEETQYF; CDR3nt: TGTGCCAGCAGCTCGTGGGACAGGCCGGAAGAGACCCAGTACTTC; d_gene: TRBD1; v_gene: TRBV7-9; j_gene: TRBJ2-5; abundance: many
CDR3aa: CASRGPPGQGRNEQFF; CDR3nt: TGTGCCAGTAGAGGCCCCCCGGGACAGGGCAGGAATGAGCAGTTCTTC; d_gene: TRBD1; v_gene: TRBV19; j_gene: TRBJ2-1; abundance: many
CDR3aa: CASSRTSGGITDTQYF; CDR3nt: TGTGCCAGCAGCCGGACTAGCGGGGGGATCACAGATACGCAGTATTTT; d_gene: TRBD2; v_gene: TRBV7-2; j_gene: TRBJ2-3; abundance: few
CDR3aa: CASSLPGGGETQYF; CDR3nt: TGTGCCAGCAGCCTCCCGGGGGGGGGAGAGACCCAGTACTTC; d_gene: TRBD2; v_gene: TRBV13; j_gene: TRBJ2-5; abundance: many
CDR3aa: CASSGGTGWGTNEKLFF; CDR3nt: TGTGCCAGCAGTGGGGGCACAGGGTGGGGAACTAATGAAAAACTGTTTTTT; d_gene: -; v_gene: TRBV27; j_gene: TRBJ1-4; abundance: many
CDR3aa: CASSLEGAVSTDTQYF; CDR3nt: TGTGCCAGCAGCTTAGAAGGAGCGGTTAGCACAGATACGCAGTATTTT; d_gene: -; v_gene: TRBV7-3; j_gene: TRBJ2-3; abundance: many
CDR3aa: CASSSATHTLVGTNEKLFF; CDR3nt: TGTGCCAGCAGTTCCGCCACTCATACCCTAGTGGGAACTAATGAAAAACTGTTTTTT; d_gene: -; v_gene: TRBV27; j_gene: TRBJ1-4; abundance: many
CDR3aa: CASSTAAGTGGNQPQHF; CDR3nt: TGTGCCAGTAGTACTGCGGCCGGGACAGGGGGCAATCAGCCCCAGCATTTT; d_gene: TRBD1; v_gene: TRBV19; j_gene: TRBJ1-5; abundance: many
CDR3aa: CASSLGVRLDSGNTIYF; CDR3nt: TGTGCCAGCAGCTTAGGGGTGAGACTCGACTCTGGAAACACCATATATTTT; d_gene: -; v_gene: TRBV7-2; j_gene: TRBJ1-3; abundance: many
CDR3aa: CASRRISTNEKLFF; CDR3nt: TGTGCCAGCAGGAGGATCTCAACTAATGAAAAACTGTTTTTT; d_gene: -; v_gene: TRBV6-1; j_gene: TRBJ1-4; abundance: few
CDR3aa: CASDWGRMNTEAFF; CDR3nt: TGTGCCAGCGATTGGGGCCGCATGAACACTGAAGCTTTCTTT; d_gene: -; v_gene: TRBV7-2; j_gene: TRBJ1-1; abundance: -
CDR3aa: CASSIPGGPGETQYF; CDR3nt: TGTGCCAGCTCTATTCCGGGGGGGCCGGGAGAGACCCAGTACTTC; d_gene: TRBD2; v_gene: TRBV2; j_gene: TRBJ2-5; abundance: many
CDR3aa: CASINMNTEAFF; CDR3nt: TGTGCCAGCATAAACATGAACACTGAAGCTTTCTTT; d_gene: -; v_gene: TRBV25-1; j_gene: TRBJ1-1; abundance: many
CDR3aa: CASSQRGGREASGGYTF; CDR3nt: TGCGCCAGCAGTCAACGGGGCGGCAGGGAGGCGTCCGGGGGCTACACCTTC; d_gene: -; v_gene: TRBV23-1; j_gene: TRBJ1-2; abundance: -
CDR3aa: CASSTMNRDEQYF; CDR3nt: TGTGCCAGCAGCACCATGAACAGGGACGAGCAGTACTTC; d_gene: -; v_gene: TRBV6-1; j_gene: TRBJ2-7; abundance: many